Listed here are 16 T cell receptor beta chains from one sample, sequenced in a study of shared clonotypes between healthy human individuals (dated by TCRdb to about 2020). Receptor amplification or capture employed the immunoSEQ multiplex PCR assay. This immuneACCESS table, as held by TCRdb, lists in-frame sequences with V and J called but not all clones. Of the missing ones, under half trace to an unresolved V gene in checked studies; the others have no known cause. In all, the sample holds a few million clones, and over 85% of those were seen once. The ten largest clones add up to under 0.15% of the sample. The sequenced sample was naive CD4+ T cells sorted from blood. The sample's cell subset or site label, in plain terms: CD45RA+ positively selected. The receptors derive from a man between 18 and 29 years old in good health.

This clone was observed once. V is TRBV5-6 and J is TRBJ2-7; D remains ambiguous. The CDR3 has 15 residues. Germline V gene data show CDR1 as SGHDT and CDR2 as YYEEEE. The V gene lost 1 base and the J gene lost 0 bases, with 11 bases spanning the gap. CDR3 region: CASSLSEILSYEQYF. The DNA for the CDR3 is TGTGCCAGCAGCTTGTCGGAAATACTCTCCTACGAGCAGTACTTC.

The J gene is TRBJ1-4, the V gene TRBV29-1, with 8 positions matching TRBD1. The V and J ends lost 7 bases and 7 bases, in that order; junction bases with no gene match: 8. Per the germline V gene, CDR1 is SQVTM and CDR2 is ANQGSEA. The CDR3 sequence is 13 residues long. The CDR3 reads CSGRQGPGEKLFF. As DNA, the CDR3 is TGCAGCGGGAGACAGGGGCCCGGTGAAAAACTGTTTTTT.

V gene TRBV6-1 combines with J gene TRBJ2-5; 9 nucleotides align to TRBD2. The CDR3 has 16 residues. The ends lost 2 bases at V and 5 bases at J; junction bases unmatched: 9. Germline CDR1 and CDR2: MNHNS and SASEGT. The CDR3 DNA reads as TGTGCCAGCAGTGAACTGGTCTGGACTAGCGTGGAGACCCAGTACTTC. This codes for CASSELVWTSVETQYF.

The J gene is TRBJ2-7, the V gene TRBV19, with 8 bases lining up with TRBD2. This CDR3 is built from 16 residues. V shed 5 bases, J shed 7 bases, and the junction held 16 bases outside the gene matches. The V gene's germline CDR1 is LNHDA and CDR2 SQIVND (reference sequence). The CDR3 sequence: CASSGQLFGRAGEQYF. DNA for the CDR3: TGTGCCAGTAGTGGGCAACTTTTCGGGAGGGCCGGAGAGCAGTACTTC.

The rearrangement uses TRBV5-8 and TRBJ1-4; 7 bases are a match to TRBD1. This CDR3 has 15 amino acids. Looked up from germline, CDR1 is SGHTS and CDR2 is YDEGEE. Trimming took 4 bases from V and 4 from J; bases not matched to a gene: 7. In DNA, the CDR3 is TGTGCCAGCAGCAAGGGGACAGCTGATAATGAAAAACTGTTTTTT. This translates into CASSKGTADNEKLFF.

The chain is built from TRBV25-1 and TRBJ1-4, with D possibly matching TRBD1 (6 bases). V was pared by 4 bases and J by 5 bases, with 11 bases between. CDR1 is MGHDK, CDR2 SYGVNS, per germline. The CDR3 has 14 amino acids. CDR3 region: CASSAGHSNEKLFF. CDR3 nucleotides: TGTGCCAGCAGTGCGGGACACTCGAATGAAAAACTGTTTTTT.

The chain combines TRBV10-3 with TRBJ2-1; D not certain. The CDR3 consists of 15 residues. With 4 bases removed from V and 1 base from J, the gap between germline ends came to 11 bases. Germline CDR1 is ENHRY and CDR2 is SYGVKD. The DNA for the CDR3 is TGTGCCATCAGTGTAGGCAGCATGTCCTACAATGAGCAGTTCTTC. Protein: CAISVGSMSYNEQFF.

This chain joins TRBV11-3 and TRBJ2-1; 9 bases line up with TRBD1. J gave up 3 bases and V 0 bases, and 3 bases lay outside the gene matches. There are 16 residues in the CDR3. Germline V gene sequence: CDR1 SGHNT, CDR2 YENEEA. CDR3 sequence: CASSLEGGQGYNEQFF. As DNA, the CDR3 is TGTGCCAGCAGCTTAGAAGGGGGACAGGGCTACAATGAGCAGTTCTTC.

This chain uses TRBV5-4 with TRBJ2-3; no firm D call. Germline CDR1 reads SGHNT; CDR2 reads YYREEE (reference sequence). The CDR3 consists of 14 residues. V was trimmed by 2 bases and J by 4 bases, leaving 11 bases between them. The CDR3, as DNA: TGTGCCAGCAGCTTTTATCATGAGGCAGATACGCAGTATTTT. As protein: CASSFYHEADTQYF.

The genes are TRBV19 and TRBJ2-3, with 7 bases matching TRBD2. Per germline, CDR1 LNHDA and CDR2 SQIVND (reference sequence). This CDR3 region has 15 residues. V lost 6 bases and J lost 8; bases outside the gene matches: 14. For the CDR3, the DNA is TGTGCCAGTAGGGCAATAGCGGGCATGATTGGTACGCAGTATTTT. The encoded protein is CASRAIAGMIGTQYF.

The table lists this clone with a count of one. The chain employs TRBV20-1 and TRBJ1-2, with D uncertain. The CDR3 is made up of 8 amino acids. Trimming stripped 5 bases from V and 12 bases from J, with 7 bases between. CDR1 and CDR2 from the germline V gene are DFQATT and SNEGSKA (reference sequence). The CDR3 sequence is CSAPLNTF. As DNA, the CDR3 is TGCAGTGCTCCTCTAAACACCTTC.

The V call is TRBV7-2, the J call TRBJ2-7; 7 nucleotides agree with TRBD2. In germline, CDR1 is SGHTA, CDR2 FQGNSA. V lost 4 bases and J lost 3; bases outside the gene matches: 18. This CDR3 spans 18 amino acids. CDR3 sequence: CASSSDGGSGVPFYEQYF. The DNA for the CDR3 is TGTGCCAGCAGCTCCGACGGGGGGTCGGGGGTTCCCTTCTACGAGCAGTACTTC.

This clone was seen only a few times. The chain recombines TRBV29-1 with TRBJ1-1; no clear D. This CDR3 is built from 11 residues. Germline assignment: CDR1 SQVTM and CDR2 ANQGSEA. Deletions cut 4 bases from V and 1 base from J, with 4 bases between. The CDR3 bases are TGCAGCGTTGCCCCGAACACTGAAGCTTTCTTT. It yields the protein CSVAPNTEAFF.

The rearrangement uses TRBV27 and TRBJ1-5, with D possibly being TRBD1 (5 bases). The CDR3 is 14 residues long. Trimming shortened V by 8 bases and J by 2 bases, and 13 bases separated the two germline ends. Germline values: CDR1 MNHEY, CDR2 SMNVEV (reference sequence). The CDR3 DNA follows: TGTGCCAGCGCAATGAGGGGCGGCAATCAGCCCCAGCATTTT. Its protein is CASAMRGGNQPQHF.

The V call is TRBV28, the J call TRBJ1-2; D remains unclear. Germline V gives CDR1 MDHEN, CDR2 SYDVKM. The CDR3 is 13 residues long. V lost 3 bases and J lost 3, with 8 bases in between. The CDR3: CASSFDGDYGYTF. CDR3 DNA: TGTGCCAGCAGTTTTGACGGGGACTATGGCTACACCTTC.

On this clone: Distinct nucleotide sequences in the sample also encode this CDR3. This sequence joins TRBV7-2 and TRBJ2-7; D not resolved. CDR1 SGHTA and CDR2 FQGNSA come from the germline V gene. Trimming pared 6 bases from V and 1 base from J, leaving 4 bases between. This CDR3 contains 11 residues. The DNA of the CDR3 is TGTGCCAGCAGTCCATCCTACGAGCAGTACTTC. Translating gives CASSPSYEQYF.